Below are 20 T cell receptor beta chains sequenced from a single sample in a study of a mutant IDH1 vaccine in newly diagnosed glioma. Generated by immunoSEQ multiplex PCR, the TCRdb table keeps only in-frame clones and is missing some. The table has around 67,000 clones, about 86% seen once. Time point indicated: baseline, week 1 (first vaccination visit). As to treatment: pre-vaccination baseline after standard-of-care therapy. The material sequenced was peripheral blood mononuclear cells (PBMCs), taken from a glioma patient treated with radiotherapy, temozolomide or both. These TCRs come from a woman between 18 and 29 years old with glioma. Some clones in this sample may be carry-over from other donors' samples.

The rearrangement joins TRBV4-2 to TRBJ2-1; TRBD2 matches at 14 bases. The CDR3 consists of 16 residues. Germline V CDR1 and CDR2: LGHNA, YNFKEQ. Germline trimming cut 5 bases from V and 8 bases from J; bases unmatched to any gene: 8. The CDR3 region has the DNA TGTGCCAGCAGCAGGCGAGGGACTAGCGGGAGTGATGAGCAGTTCTTC. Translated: CASSRRGTSGSDEQFF.

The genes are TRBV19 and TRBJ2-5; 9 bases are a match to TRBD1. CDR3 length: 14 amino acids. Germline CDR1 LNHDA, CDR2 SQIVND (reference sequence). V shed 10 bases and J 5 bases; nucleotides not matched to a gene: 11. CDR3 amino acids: CATQRGQGAETQYF. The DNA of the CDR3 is TGTGCCACCCAAAGGGGACAGGGAGCGGAGACCCAGTACTTC. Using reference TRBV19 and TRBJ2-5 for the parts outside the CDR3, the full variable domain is DGGITQSPKYLFRKEGQNVTLSCEQNLNHDAMYWYRQDPGQGLRLIYYSQIVNDFQKGDIAEGYSVSREKKESFPLTVTSAQKNPTAFYLCATQRGQGAETQYFGPGTRLLVL.

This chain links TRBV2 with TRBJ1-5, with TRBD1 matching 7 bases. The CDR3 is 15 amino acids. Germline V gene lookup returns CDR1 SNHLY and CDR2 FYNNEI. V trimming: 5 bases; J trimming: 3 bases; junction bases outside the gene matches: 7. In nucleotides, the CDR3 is TGTGCCAGCAGTAGAACAGGGGCCTTCAATCAGCCCCAGCATTTT. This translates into CASSRTGAFNQPQHF.

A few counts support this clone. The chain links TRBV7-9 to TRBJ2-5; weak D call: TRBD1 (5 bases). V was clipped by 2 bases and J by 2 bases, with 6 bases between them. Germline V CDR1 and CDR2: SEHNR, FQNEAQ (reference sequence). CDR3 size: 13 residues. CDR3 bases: TGTGCCAGCAGCTTACGACAGCAAGAGACCCAGTACTTC. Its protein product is CASSLRQQETQYF.

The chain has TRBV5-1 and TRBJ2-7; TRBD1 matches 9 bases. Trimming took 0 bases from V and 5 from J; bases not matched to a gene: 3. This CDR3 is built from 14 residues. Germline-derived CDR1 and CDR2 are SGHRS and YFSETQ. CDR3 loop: CASSLGQGGNEQYF. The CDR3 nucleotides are TGCGCCAGCAGCTTGGGACAGGGGGGCAACGAGCAGTACTTC.

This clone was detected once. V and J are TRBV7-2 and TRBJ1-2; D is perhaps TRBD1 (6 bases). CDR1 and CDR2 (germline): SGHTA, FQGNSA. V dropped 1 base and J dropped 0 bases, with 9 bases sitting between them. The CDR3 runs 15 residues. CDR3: CASSLVRGANYGYTF. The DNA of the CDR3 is TGTGCCAGCAGCTTAGTCAGGGGCGCTAACTATGGCTACACCTTC.

CDR3 sequence: CASSEMAATGVGQPQHF. The CDR3 DNA is TGTGCCAGCAGTGAAATGGCTGCCACAGGGGTAGGTCAGCCCCAGCATTTT. V usage is TRBV6-1 and J usage is TRBJ1-5; 7 bases match TRBD1. Germline V gene data show CDR1 as MNHNS and CDR2 as SASEGT. V gave up 2 bases and J gave up 6 bases; unmatched junction bases: 13. The CDR3 has 17 residues.

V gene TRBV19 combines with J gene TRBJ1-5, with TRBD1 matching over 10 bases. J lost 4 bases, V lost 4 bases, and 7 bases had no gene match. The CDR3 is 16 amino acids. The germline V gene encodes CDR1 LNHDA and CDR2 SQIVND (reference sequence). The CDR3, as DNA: TGTGCCAGTAGTACTGGGACAGGGGTATCAAATCAGCCCCAGCATTTT. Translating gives CASSTGTGVSNQPQHF.

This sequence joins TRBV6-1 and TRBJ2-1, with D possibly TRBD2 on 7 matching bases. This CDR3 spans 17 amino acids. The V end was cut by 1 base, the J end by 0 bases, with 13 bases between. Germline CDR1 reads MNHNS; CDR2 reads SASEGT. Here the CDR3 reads CASSEEGGASSYNEQFF. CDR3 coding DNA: TGTGCCAGCAGTGAAGAAGGGGGGGCAAGCTCCTACAATGAGCAGTTCTTC.

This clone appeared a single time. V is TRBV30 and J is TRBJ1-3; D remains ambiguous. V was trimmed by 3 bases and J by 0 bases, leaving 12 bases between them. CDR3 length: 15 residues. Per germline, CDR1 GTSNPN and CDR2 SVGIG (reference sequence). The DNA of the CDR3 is TGTGCCTGGAGCTCGAACAGTATCTCTGGAAACACCATATATTTT. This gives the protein CAWSSNSISGNTIYF.

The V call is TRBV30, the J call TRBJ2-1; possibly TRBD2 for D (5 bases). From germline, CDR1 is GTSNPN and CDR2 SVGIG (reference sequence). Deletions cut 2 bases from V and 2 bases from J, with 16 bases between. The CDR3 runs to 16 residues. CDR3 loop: CAWSNRRSGAYNEQFF. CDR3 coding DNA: TGTGCCTGGAGTAACAGACGTTCCGGGGCCTACAATGAGCAGTTCTTC.

CDR3 sequence: CASSSPARATNEKLFF. As DNA, the CDR3 is TGTGCCAGCAGCTCCCCTGCCCGGGCAACTAATGAAAAACTGTTTTTT. The rearrangement uses TRBV28 and TRBJ1-4; D gene uncertain. Trimming left V 6 bases short and J 0 bases short, with 14 bases between. The germline gives CDR1 MDHEN, CDR2 SYDVKM. CDR3 size: 16 residues.

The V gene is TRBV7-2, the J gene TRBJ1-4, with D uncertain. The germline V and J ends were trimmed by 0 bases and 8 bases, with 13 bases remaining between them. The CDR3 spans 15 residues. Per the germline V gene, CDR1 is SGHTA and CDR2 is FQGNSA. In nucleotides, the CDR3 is TGTGCCAGCAGCTTAGCGGCCAGTGCGGGCGAAAAACTGTTTTTT. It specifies CASSLAASAGEKLFF.

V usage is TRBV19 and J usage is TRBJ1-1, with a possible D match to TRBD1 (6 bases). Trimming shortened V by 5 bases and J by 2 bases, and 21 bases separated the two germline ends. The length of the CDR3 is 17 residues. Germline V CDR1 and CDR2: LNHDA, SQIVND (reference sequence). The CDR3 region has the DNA TGTGCCAGTAGTTTTCCGCAGGGGCCCGGGCCCAACACTGAAGCTTTCTTT. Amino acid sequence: CASSFPQGPGPNTEAFF.

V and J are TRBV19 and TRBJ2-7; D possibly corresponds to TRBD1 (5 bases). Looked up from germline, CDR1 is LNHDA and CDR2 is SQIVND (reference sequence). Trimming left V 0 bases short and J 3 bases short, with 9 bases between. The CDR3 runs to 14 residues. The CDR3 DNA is TGTGCCAGTAGTATAGAAACAGGCTACTACGAGCAGTACTTC. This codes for CASSIETGYYEQYF.

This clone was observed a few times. CDR3 sequence reads: CAWSTLPGGTEAFF. The CDR3, as DNA: TGTGCCTGGAGTACCCTGCCGGGGGGGACTGAAGCTTTCTTT. The rearrangement uses TRBV30 and TRBJ1-1, with TRBD1 as a possible D gene (5 bases). The CDR3 loop spans 14 amino acids. Trimming took off 2 bases at V and 5 bases at J, with 15 bases between the two ends. The V gene's germline CDR1 is GTSNPN and CDR2 SVGIG (reference sequence).

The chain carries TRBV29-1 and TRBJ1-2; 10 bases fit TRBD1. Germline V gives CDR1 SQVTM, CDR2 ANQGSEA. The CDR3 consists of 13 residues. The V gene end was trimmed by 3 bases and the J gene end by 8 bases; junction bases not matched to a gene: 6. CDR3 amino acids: CSVDGTGDFGYTF. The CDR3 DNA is TGCAGCGTTGATGGGACAGGGGACTTCGGCTACACCTTC.

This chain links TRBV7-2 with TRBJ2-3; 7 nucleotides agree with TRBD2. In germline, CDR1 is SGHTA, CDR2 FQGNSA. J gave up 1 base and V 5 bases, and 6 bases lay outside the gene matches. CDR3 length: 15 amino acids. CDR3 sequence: CASSLLSGGTDTQYF. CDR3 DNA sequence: TGTGCCAGCAGCCTGTTGAGCGGGGGCACAGATACGCAGTATTTT.

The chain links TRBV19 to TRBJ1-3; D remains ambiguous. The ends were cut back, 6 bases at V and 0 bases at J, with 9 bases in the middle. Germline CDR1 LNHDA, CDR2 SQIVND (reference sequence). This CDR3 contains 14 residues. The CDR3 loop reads CASSPTRSGNTIYF. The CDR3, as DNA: TGTGCCAGTAGCCCCACCCGCTCTGGAAACACCATATATTTT.

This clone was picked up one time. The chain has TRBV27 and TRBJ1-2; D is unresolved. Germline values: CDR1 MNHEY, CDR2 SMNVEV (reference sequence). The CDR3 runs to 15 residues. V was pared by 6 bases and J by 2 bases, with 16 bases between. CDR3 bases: TGTGCCAGCAGCCCATTCTGGGGTCTCAACTATGGCTACACCTTC. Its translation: CASSPFWGLNYGYTF.